This T cell receptor (beta chain) was found in a study of Graves' ophthalmopathy and Graves' hyperthyroidism. Study at large: Peripheral blood (taken before any treatment) was collected at initial diagnosis.

Points from the study as a whole: Most expanded clonotypes in thyroid above 0.001 frequency also showed up in blood.

Scientists amplified the TCR beta CDR3 regions from RNA transcripts. An opening RT-PCR round employed HTBI primers and preceded a second-round multiplex PCR. TCRdb processed the multiplex PCR reads anew with MiXCR; each CDR3 protein has one entry. The profile shows over 650,000 distinct CDR3 sequences, over 40% of them singletons. This clonotype was detected only a few times. What it recognizes is unknown. Deletions cut 2 bases from V and 0 bases from J, with 10 bases between. The CDR3 loop spans 15 amino acids. Germline CDR1 and CDR2: MGHRA and YSYEKL. This rearrangement joins TRBV4-1 to TRBJ2-5; a weak D match, TRBD1 (6 bases). The specimen was peripheral blood. The clonotype originates from an adult man with Graves' ophthalmopathy. The chain's CDR3 is CASSQTRGYQETQYF. The CDR3 nucleotides are TGCGCCAGCAGCCAAACGAGGGGGTACCAAGAGACCCAGTACTTC.